This is a list of T cell receptor beta chains from one sample in a study of blood T cell repertoires in COVID-19. Here immunoSEQ multiplex PCR was the method, and the copy in TCRdb shows in-frame clones only, minus some. The sample has about 66,000 clones, approximately 90% seen once. The sample comprised peripheral blood. Receptors were obtained from a woman aged 70-85 years with acute or convalescent COVID-19. Both conserved end residues are part of each CDR3. D genes are given only for firm matches. Clone size is shown for a subset of rows, as once, few, many or a class of expanded clone.

j_call clone_size v_call d_call cdr3_nt cdr3_aa
TRBJ2-4 - TRBV27 TRBD1 TGTGCCAGCAGTTTCGAGGGGGCGTCCAAAAACATTCAGTACTTC CASSFEGASKNIQYF
TRBJ1-2 few TRBV2 - TGTGCCAGCAGTCGGGACAACTTAATTAACTATGGCTACACCTTC CASSRDNLINYGYTF
TRBJ2-1 once TRBV3-1/TRBV3-2 TRBD2 TGTGCCAGCAGGCCTACTAGCGGGGGCCGAGAGGAGCAGTTCTTC CASRPTSGGREEQFF
TRBJ2-5 - TRBV9 - TGTGCCAGTCAGAGGGAAGGGCCGGGCGAGACCCAGTACTTC CASQREGPGETQYF
TRBJ1-1 - TRBV6-6 - TGTGCCAGCAGTTACCAGGCAGGGAACACTGAAGCTTTCTTT CASSYQAGNTEAFF
TRBJ2-5 - TRBV11-3 TRBD1 TGTGCCAGCAGCCTCGGACAGGGGGCAGGGGAGACCCAGTACTTC CASSLGQGAGETQYF
TRBJ1-3 - TRBV5-1 - TGCGCCAGCAGAGCGGGTGGGGGAGCTGGAAACACCATATATTTT CASRAGGGAGNTIYF
TRBJ2-1 - TRBV27 - TGTGCCAGCAGTTTTCGGGGGACCACAGTAGGACAGGTATACAATGAGCAGTTCTTC CASSFRGTTVGQVYNEQFF
TRBJ2-7 - TRBV11-3 - TGTGCCAGCAGCCTAGTTTCGGGCTACGAGCAGTACTTC CASSLVSGYEQYF
TRBJ1-1 - TRBV5-1 - TGCGCCAGCAGCCTCCGCAAGAAGCCGGTTCCGGGACACCTTGAAGCTTTCTTT CASSLRKKPVPGHLEAFF
TRBJ2-1 - TRBV9 TRBD1 TGTGCCAGCAGCAGAACACCGGACAGGGGGGGTGAGCAGTTCTTC CASSRTPDRGGEQFF
TRBJ1-1 - TRBV29-1 TRBD1 TGCAGCGTCGTGAAGACAGGGGGTTATACTGAAGCTTTCTTT CSVVKTGGYTEAFF
TRBJ2-1 - TRBV4-2 TRBD1 TGTGCCAGCAACAGGGGGCGAGAGAACAATGAGCAGTTCTTC CASNRGRENNEQFF